This TCR beta chain derives from a study of cytomegalovirus exposure and HLA in healthy donors. Study-level results: Later analysis indicated greater clonal expansion among HLA-associated TCR beta chains than among equally common other chains. Later analysis suggested links between common viral pathogens and several top significant clusters.

PCR involved 60 Vbeta and 13 Jbeta primers. Profiling relied on immunoSEQ multiplex PCR, and the TCRdb table lists in-frame clones only, not all of them. The profile shows approximately 190,000 clones, roughly 80% of them singletons. As concerns this clone: Its antigen is not identified.

Between the trimmed V and J ends, which lost 0 bases and 4 bases, there was a span of 20 bases. This CDR3 comprises 18 residues. The germline V gene encodes CDR1 LGHNA and CDR2 YSLEER. The chain carries TRBV4-3 and TRBJ2-3; possible D gene TRBD2, 6 bases. The sequenced sample consisted of PBMCs. The sequence was obtained from a woman in her 50s in good health and CMV-seropositive. CDR3 nucleotides: TGCGCCAGCAGCCAAGAGGCCGCTGCGACTAGATTCGCAGATACGCAGTATTTT. Translating gives CASSQEAAATRFADTQYF.